Listed below are T cell receptor beta chains from one sample, sequenced in a study of blood T cells in healthy people across ages. TCRdb re-derived calls from the 5' RACE reads in MiXCR, one entry per CDR3 protein. Found here are some 1.4 million distinct CDR3 sequences, 42% of them singletons; the top ten hold 7.9%. The source material was blood. These receptors were obtained from a woman aged 18-29 years in good health. Each CDR3 is given with its conserved first and last residue. D genes are given only for firm matches. Some rows mark clone size as missing; the rest say once, few, many or name a class of expanded clone.

V	J	D	size	DNA	CDR3
TRBV27	TRBJ1-6	-	-	TGTGCCAGCAGTTCAGGGATTACGAGCTCCTATAATTCACCCCTCCACTTT	CASSSGITSSYNSPLHF
TRBV6-5	TRBJ1-6	-	-	TGTGCCACCCTGACCAAGAGCTCCTATAATTCACCCCTCCACTTT	CATLTKSSYNSPLHF
TRBV7-9	TRBJ2-1	-	few	TGTGCCAGCAGCCCAGCCCAGGGGGGCCCCTACAATGAGCAGTTCTTC	CASSPAQGGPYNEQFF
TRBV20-1	TRBJ1-2	-	-	TGCAGTGCTAGCTACCAGCTCGCTAACTATGGCTACACCTTC	CSASYQLANYGYTF
TRBV27	TRBJ2-1	TRBD2	-	TGTGCCAGCACTTACCCTCGGGGGGGTCTGATGGATGAGCAGTTCTTC	CASTYPRGGLMDEQFF
TRBV4-1	TRBJ2-2	TRBD1	-	TGCGCCAGCAGCCAAGCGGCAGGGGGCGCGGAGGCCGGGGAGCTGTTTTTT	CASSQAAGGAEAGELFF
TRBV12-3/TRBV12-4	TRBJ1-4	-	few	TGTGCCAGCAGTCAGGGACGGAATAATGAAAAACTGTTTTTT	CASSQGRNNEKLFF
TRBV9	TRBJ2-7	TRBD1	few	TGTGCCAGCAGCGTAGCTACGGGACAGCTTTACGAGCAGTACTTC	CASSVATGQLYEQYF
TRBV3-1	TRBJ2-5	TRBD2	few	TGTGCCAGCAGCCAATATGGTAGCGGGATCCAAGAGACCCAGTACTTC	CASSQYGSGIQETQYF
TRBV29-1	TRBJ2-7	TRBD2	many	TGCAGCGTTGAGGGACTAGCGGGTCTGGACGAGCAGTACTTC	CSVEGLAGLDEQYF
TRBV27	TRBJ2-7	TRBD1	few	TGTGCCAGCAGTTTATATGGGACAGGGACCTACGAGCAGTACTTC	CASSLYGTGTYEQYF
TRBV20-1	TRBJ2-3	TRBD2	-	TGCAGTGCTCTGCCCGGGACTACTGGCACAGATACGCAGTATTTT	CSALPGTTGTDTQYF
TRBV5-6	TRBJ2-1	-	-	TGTGCCAGCAGCTTGGAAATTCGGCGGGGTGATGAGCAGTTCTTC	CASSLEIRRGDEQFF
TRBV10-3	TRBJ1-2	-	few	TGTGCCATCAGGGAAACAGACAGGAACGCTAACTATGGCTACACCTTC	CAIRETDRNANYGYTF
TRBV20-1	TRBJ1-2	-	few	TGCAGTGCTTTCCCAAGTGTAAACTATGGCTACACCTTC	CSAFPSVNYGYTF
TRBV20-1	TRBJ2-4	-	-	TGCAGTGCTCCCACCCCCCAGGACAGAGATAAAAACATTCAGTACTTC	CSAPTPQDRDKNIQYF
TRBV4-2	TRBJ1-1	-	few	TGTGCCAGCAGCCAAGATACTAATGCAGTCACTGAAGCTTTCTTT	CASSQDTNAVTEAFF
TRBV12-3/TRBV12-4	TRBJ2-5	TRBD2	-	TGTGCCAGCAGTCACACTACTAGCGGGGAGACCCAGTACTTC	CASSHTTSGETQYF
TRBV18	TRBJ2-1	TRBD1	few	TGTGCCAGCTCAGGTCCGGGACAGAGCTCCTACAATGAGCAGTTCTTC	CASSGPGQSSYNEQFF
TRBV5-1	TRBJ2-1	TRBD2	-	TGCGCCAGCAGCTTGGGACTAGCGGATCCCAAGGGGGGCGATGAGCAGTTCTTC	CASSLGLADPKGGDEQFF
TRBV20-1	TRBJ1-1	-	-	TGCAGTGCTAGAGATCGGGCAGCTATGTCGACTGAAGCTTTCTTT	CSARDRAAMSTEAFF
TRBV20-1	TRBJ1-2	-	few	TGCAGTGCTAGAGATCAAGGAGATGGCTACACCTTC	CSARDQGDGYTF
TRBV28	TRBJ1-5	-	-	TGTGCCACGCGGGGGGTCGGTCAGCCCCAGCATTTT	CATRGVGQPQHF
TRBV9	TRBJ2-1	-	-	TGTGCCAGCAGCGTAGGGGTCACGACAGATGAGCAGTTCTTC	CASSVGVTTDEQFF
TRBV4-1	TRBJ1-3	-	-	TGCGCCAGCAGCCAAGATCCTCGGCTCGCGGTGGACACCATATATTTT	CASSQDPRLAVDTIYF
TRBV5-1	TRBJ2-7	-	few	TGCGCCAGCAGCTTGATGGGGCCGTTTATGAGAAGGGGGTCCGATGAAGAGCAGTACTTC	CASSLMGPFMRRGSDEEQYF